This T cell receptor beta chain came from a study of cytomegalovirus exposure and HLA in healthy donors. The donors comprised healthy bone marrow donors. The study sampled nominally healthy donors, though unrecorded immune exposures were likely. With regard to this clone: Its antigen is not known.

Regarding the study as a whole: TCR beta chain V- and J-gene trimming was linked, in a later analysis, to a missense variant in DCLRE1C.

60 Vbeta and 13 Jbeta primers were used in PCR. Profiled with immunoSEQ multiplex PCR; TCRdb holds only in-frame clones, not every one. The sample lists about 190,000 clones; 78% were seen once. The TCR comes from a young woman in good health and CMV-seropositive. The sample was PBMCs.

The CDR3 here is CASSPREGMGNEQFF. The DNA for the CDR3 is TGTGCCAGCTCCCCTAGAGAGGGTATGGGAAATGAGCAGTTCTTC. The rearrangement uses TRBV6-1 and TRBJ2-1; possibly TRBD2 for D (5 bases). Germline CDR1 and CDR2: MNHNS and SASEGT. The V end was cut by 8 bases, the J end by 7 bases, with 21 bases between. The CDR3 sequence is 15 residues long.